This TCR beta chain stems from a study of Graves' ophthalmopathy and Graves' hyperthyroidism (dated by TCRdb to the late 2010s). Regarding the study in general: Peripheral blood was collected at initial diagnosis, before any treatment. In total, 135 blood samples were TCR-sequenced: around 42 ophthalmopathy, approximately 75 hyperthyroidism and around 17 hyperthyroidism-to-ophthalmopathy patients. Following sample collection, hyperthyroidism patients were given methimazole at a starting dose of 30 mg daily, and ophthalmopathy patients were given high-dose intravenous methylprednisolone. For independent validation, a separate cohort was made up of 18 hyperthyroidism patients plus 17 patients who later progressed from hyperthyroidism to ophthalmopathy. The study used TCR beta repertoire signatures to distinguish Graves' ophthalmopathy from Graves' hyperthyroidism and to predict progression to ophthalmopathy. For training and testing, the 100 patients in the discovery cohort were randomly divided in a 7:3 ratio. A discovery set of about a hundred patients (roughly 41 ophthalmopathy, about 58 stable hyperthyroidism) was enrolled to explore V-J signatures distinguishing ophthalmopathy from hyperthyroidism. In roughly six hyperthyroidism patients, the T-cell repertoires found in thyroid tissue were compared with those found in blood. What the authors observed across the whole study: Most of the expanded thyroid clonotypes with a frequency above 0.001 were also detected in blood, and it was suggested that the thyroid immune response may be reflected by blood repertoires. In validation, the model predicted ophthalmopathy progression with about 71% sensitivity and about 73% specificity; some 13 predicted patients were CT-confirmed with GO in a median of approximately 6.2 months. Ophthalmopathy was separated from stable hyperthyroidism by the 13-signature model with more than 85% sensitivity and about 81% specificity in cross-validation and with 80%/75% in the test set. No statistical method was used to set the sample size in advance, and the investigators knew which group each participant was assigned to.

Hyperthyroidism was considered stable if no progression to ophthalmopathy occurred within 18 months of follow-up. Hyperthyroidism patients were newly diagnosed, with disease duration under 2 months, and aged 18 to 65 years. Patients were excluded if they had other autoimmune diseases, uncontrolled infections, pregnancy or lactation. Clinical symptoms, serum thyroxine, TRAb, thyroid ultrasound and orbital computed tomography formed the basis of the diagnosis. Using Ficoll-Paque density gradient centrifugation, PBMCs were isolated from 8.5 to 10 ml of fresh peripheral blood. Total RNA was extracted using Trizol reagent, and RNA quality was checked on an Agilent 2100 Bioanalyzer. TCR beta CDR3 regions were amplified from RNA transcripts for repertoire sequencing. HTBI primers and the Qiagen OneStep RT-PCR kit were used in a first-round RT-PCR, which was followed by a second-round multiplex PCR, size selection and purification. Libraries were sequenced paired-end with 100 bp reads on an Illumina HiSeq2000. Per the source publication's procedure: SOAPnuke was used to process the reads, removing any read that contained adapters or uncalled bases, had a mean Phred below 15, or lacked an exact match to the constant primer or identifier. High-quality paired reads were merged with COPE v1.2.5. Clonotypes were defined as unique nucleotide sequences and were aligned to IMGT TRB V, D and J references using MiTCR v1.1. Analysis was restricted to V-J combinations with a frequency above 0.0001, which covered 99.2% of repertoires. A TCR clonal expansion and chaos score per V-J combination was defined as the ratio of F50 clonal expansion to chaos observed in the TCRdist matrix. Welch's t-statistics and random forest were used to reduce the features to roughly 14 V-J combinations, which were then used as input to a naive Bayes classifier. The similarity between thyroid and blood repertoires was quantified using the Morisita-Horn index. TCRdb reanalyzed the raw reads on its own, using fastp at Q25 for trimming and MiXCR for clone calling, and kept in-frame beta chains. When rows share a CDR3 protein, they turn into one entry using the most common DNA and genes. The V and J calls were determined by TCRdb, not by the authors. This sample has more than 300,000 distinct CDR3 sequences in its table, and 15% of those were observed once. The ten largest clonotypes hold about 7% of the sample.

This clonotype was picked up many times. Its antigen remains undetermined. No quality values exist for individual bases; no much larger clone is one base distant. Source material: peripheral blood. The sequence derives from a woman younger than 30 with stable Graves' hyperthyroidism. Donor details come from another sample of the same person, matched by shared clones.

CDR3 loop: CASSLAPGVRGYTF. The sequenced DNA is TGTGCCAGCAGTTTAGCCCCCGGGGTACGGGGCTACACCTTC. Recombination joined TRBV28 with TRBJ1-2; no D segment can be confidently identified. The cysteine opens and the phenylalanine closes a CDR3 of 14 amino acids. The kept DNA is CDR3 alone, 42 bases in frame from the first base. The CDR1 and CDR2 encoded by the germline V gene are MDHEN and SYDVKM. The V and J ends are trimmed by 2 bases and 8 bases, leaving 15 bases between them.